Presented here are 2 T cell receptor beta chains from one specimen sequenced in a study of blood T cell repertoires in COVID-19. Only in-frame clones appear in the TCRdb table, and some are missing; sequencing was by immunoSEQ multiplex PCR. There are roughly 41,000 clones in the sample; around 74% occur only once, and under 12% lies in the top ten. Source material: peripheral blood. The receptors shown here come from a man between 65 and 85 years old with COVID-19, enrolled during active disease.

Only one count was recorded for this clone. V and J are TRBV5-4 and TRBJ2-3; possibly TRBD1 for D (5 bases). Trimming left V 2 bases short and J 5 bases short, with 9 bases between. The germline CDR1 and CDR2 sequences are SGHNT and YYREEE (reference sequence). CDR3 length equals 13 residues. The CDR3 is CASSFQGGDTQYF. CDR3 DNA: TGTGCCAGCAGCTTCCAGGGCGGAGATACGCAGTATTTT.

The rearrangement uses TRBV5-1 and TRBJ1-4; tentative D call: TRBD1 (6 bases). Germline V gene data show CDR1 as SGHRS and CDR2 as YFSETQ. This CDR3 is built from 14 residues. V lost 4 bases to trimming and J lost 3 bases, with 10 bases between them. CDR3 residues: CASSPGAANEKLFF. The CDR3 nucleotides are TGCGCCAGCAGCCCAGGGGCAGCTAATGAAAAACTGTTTTTT.